The clone carrying this T cell receptor beta chain was seen a single time. This record belongs to a study of cytotoxic CD8 clonotypes in ibrutinib-treated CLL. Germline assignment: CDR1 SQVTM and CDR2 ANQGSEA. The CDR3 runs 15 residues. Trimming took 7 bases from V and 2 from J; bases not matched to a gene: 6. Data came from immunoSEQ multiplex PCR; TCRdb stores just in-frame clones and leaves some out. The sample includes more than 85,000 clones, roughly four fifths of them seen just once. The sequence was collected from a human donor with chronic lymphocytic leukemia. The V and J genes are TRBV29-1 and TRBJ2-3; 13 bases map to TRBD2. The sample here was PBMCs, taken after 24 months of ibrutinib treatment. This CDR3 reads CSAGLAGALTDTQYF. DNA of the CDR3: TGCAGCGCCGGACTAGCGGGAGCTCTCACAGATACGCAGTATTTT.